These 28 T cell receptor beta chains were all obtained from the same sample, sequenced in a study of tumour-infiltrating T cells in Burkitt lymphoma. Method: immunoSEQ multiplex PCR; TCRdb's copy keeps in-frame clones and lacks some. The repertoire holds approximately 1,300 clones, with roughly 13% as singletons. The sequencing input was tumor tissue. These receptors were taken from a human donor with Burkitt lymphoma.

V gene TRBV9 combines with J gene TRBJ1-2, with TRBD1 as a possible D gene (5 bases). V gave up 3 bases and J gave up 4 bases, with 13 bases separating them. Germline V CDR1 and CDR2: SGDLS, YYNGEE. This CDR3 spans 14 amino acids. This chain's CDR3 is CASSARVGGYGYTF. Here the CDR3 DNA reads TGTGCCAGCAGCGCCAGGGTTGGCGGCTATGGCTACACCTTC.

This clone was seen a handful of times. The chain links TRBV7-9 to TRBJ1-1, with D possibly TRBD1 on 6 matching bases. The CDR3 covers 14 residues. The germline V gene encodes CDR1 SEHNR and CDR2 FQNEAQ (reference sequence). Trimming stripped 5 bases from V and 4 bases from J, with 14 bases between. CDR3 protein: CASSLYRESTEAFF. CDR3 sequence (DNA): TGTGCCAGCAGCCTTTACAGGGAGAGCACTGAAGCTTTCTTT. The full variable domain, in which reference TRBV7-9 and TRBJ1-1 provide the parts outside the CDR3, is DTGVSQNPRHKITKRGQNVTFRCDPISEHNRLYWYRQTLGQGPEFLTYFQNEAQLEKSRLLSDRFSAERPKGSFSTLEIQRTEQGDSAMYLCASSLYRESTEAFFGQGTRLTVV.

This clone was seen only a few times. J is TRBJ2-1 and V is TRBV4-3, with TRBD2 identical over 14 bases. V lost 2 bases, J lost 9 bases, and 6 bases stayed unmatched. The CDR3 has 16 residues. CDR1 is LGHNA, CDR2 YSLEER, per germline. The CDR3 spells CASSQPGTSGSAEQFF. CDR3 in DNA: TGCGCCAGCAGCCAACCCGGGACTAGCGGGAGTGCTGAGCAGTTCTTC.

This clone occurred a few times. Other DNA sequences from this sample encode an identical CDR3 as well. This chain connects TRBV27 to TRBJ2-3; D remains ambiguous. The CDR3 is 12 residues long. Deletions cut 6 bases from V and 5 bases from J, with 9 bases between. Germline V gene data show CDR1 as MNHEY and CDR2 as SMNVEV (reference sequence). CDR3 nucleotides: TGTGCCAGCAGATCCTTGGGAGATACGCAGTATTTT. It codes for CASRSLGDTQYF.

This clone was observed a handful of times. This rearrangement joins TRBV6-5 to TRBJ1-6; 8 nucleotides agree with TRBD1. The CDR3 contains 13 residues. CDR1 is MNHEY, CDR2 SVGAGI, per germline. J lost 9 bases, V lost 6 bases, and 4 bases had no gene match. This chain's CDR3 is CASRRQGSSPLHF. Here the CDR3 DNA reads TGTGCCAGCAGACGACAGGGGAGTTCACCCCTCCACTTT.

This chain uses TRBV14 with TRBJ2-7; 9 bases are shared with TRBD2. This CDR3 contains 17 residues. Germline CDR1 reads SGHDN; CDR2 reads FVKESK. Germline trimming cut 1 base from V and 5 bases from J; bases unmatched to any gene: 12. The CDR3 sequence is CASSQGSGAGGIHEQYF. The CDR3 DNA reads TGTGCCAGCAGCCAAGGGTCTGGAGCGGGAGGAATCCACGAGCAGTACTTC.

This chain links TRBV30 with TRBJ1-2; D is possibly TRBD1 (6 bases). The V gene lost 0 bases and the J gene lost 3 bases, with 11 bases spanning the gap. This CDR3 is built from 14 residues. Germline values: CDR1 GTSNPN, CDR2 SVGIG (reference sequence). This chain's CDR3 is CAWSVGAGDYGYTF. DNA of the CDR3: TGTGCCTGGAGTGTAGGGGCAGGGGACTATGGCTACACCTTC.

The V gene is TRBV7-2, the J gene TRBJ2-6; D tentatively reads TRBD1 or TRBD2 (5 bases each). CDR3 length: 17 amino acids. Germline lookup yields CDR1 SGHTA and CDR2 FQGNSA. Deletions cut 7 bases from V and 0 bases from J, with 16 bases between. For the CDR3, the DNA is TGTGCCAGCAAACACGGGGCAGCTAACTCTGGGGCCAACGTCCTGACTTTC. Protein product: CASKHGAANSGANVLTF. The full variable domain, rest sourced from reference TRBV7-2 and TRBJ2-6, is GAGVSQSPSNKVTEKGKDVELRCDPISGHTALYWYRQSLGQGLEFLIYFQGNSAPDKSGLPSDRFSAERTGGSVSTLTIQRTQQEDSAVYLCASKHGAANSGANVLTFGAGSRLTVL.

This clone has more than one count but fewer than ten. The V gene is TRBV18, the J gene TRBJ2-7, with 9 bases lining up with TRBD1. Per germline, CDR1 KGHSH and CDR2 LQKENI. Unmatched junction bases numbered 10, after V lost 3 bases and J lost 4 bases. This CDR3 region has 16 residues. Here the CDR3 reads CASSPGGDRVPYEQYF. The CDR3 DNA reads as TGTGCCAGCTCACCGGGCGGGGACAGGGTCCCTTACGAGCAGTACTTC.

The chain carries TRBV10-2 and TRBJ2-1; 13 bases agree with TRBD2. There are 17 residues in the CDR3. Trimming at V came to 2 bases and at J to 2 bases, leaving 3 bases not matched to a gene. The germline V gene encodes CDR1 WSHSY and CDR2 SAAADI. CDR3 residues: CASSELGTSGAYNEQFF. The CDR3 DNA is TGCGCCAGCAGTGAGCTCGGGACTAGCGGGGCCTACAATGAGCAGTTCTTC.

This clone has a handful of counts. This chain joins TRBV30 and TRBJ2-5; no clear D. The CDR3 runs 13 residues. Trimming removed 4 bases at V and 5 bases at J, with 14 bases between. The germline V gene encodes CDR1 GTSNPN and CDR2 SVGIG (reference sequence). The CDR3 DNA reads TGTGCCTGGAATGGCCCCGGGCCGGAGACCCAGTACTTC. As protein: CAWNGPGPETQYF.

The gene calls are TRBV9 and TRBJ1-2; the D gene is possibly TRBD1 (6 bases). This CDR3 region has 12 residues. V lost 6 bases, J lost 2 bases, and 8 bases lay in between. Germline V gene sequence: CDR1 SGDLS, CDR2 YYNGEE. As DNA, the CDR3 is TGTGCCAGCAACAGGGAAAACTATGGCTACACCTTC. It is translated as CASNRENYGYTF.

The J gene is TRBJ1-2, the V gene TRBV21-1; the table's D call, TRBD1, was not checked against the DNA. TRBV21-1 is deemed a pseudogene. The CDR3 runs 18 residues. In DNA, the CDR3 is TGTGCCAGCAGCAAAGGTGGGGATGGCAGGGCAACTAACTATGGCTACACCTTC. Translated: CASSKGGDGRATNYGYTF.

This clone has more than one count but fewer than ten. The chain employs TRBV7-9 and TRBJ1-3; D gene ambiguous. This CDR3 region has 17 residues. Trimming stripped 2 bases from V and 2 bases from J, with 16 bases between. Germline CDR1 reads SEHNR; CDR2 reads FQNEAQ (reference sequence). CDR3 sequence: CASSLTVAGGTGNTIYF. CDR3 DNA sequence: TGTGCCAGCAGCTTAACCGTCGCCGGCGGGACTGGAAACACCATATATTTT.

This clone was counted only a few times. The chain has TRBV19 and TRBJ2-7; D remains unclear. V lost 9 bases to trimming and J lost 2 bases, with 14 bases between them. Germline V gives CDR1 LNHDA, CDR2 SQIVND (reference sequence). This CDR3 is built from 13 residues. CDR3 region: CASSPGRAYEQYF. The CDR3 nucleotides are TGTGCCAGCTCCCCGGGCCGAGCCTACGAGCAGTACTTC.

CDR3 nucleotides: TGTGCCAGCAGTTTCCAGGGGCTTAGCACAGATACGCAGTATTTT. It codes for CASSFQGLSTDTQYF. The gene calls are TRBV6-5 and TRBJ2-3, with D perhaps TRBD1 (6 bases). V was cut by 4 bases and J by 0 bases, with 11 bases left in between. The germline V gene encodes CDR1 MNHEY and CDR2 SVGAGI. The CDR3 extends over 15 amino acids.

This chain connects TRBV11-2 to TRBJ1-1, with TRBD1 as a possible D gene (5 bases). The CDR3 length is 14 residues. Germline CDR1 SGHAT, CDR2 FQNNGV. Trimming stripped 7 bases from V and 5 bases from J, with 17 bases between. CDR3 in DNA: TGTGCCAGCACCTTCAGGGTGTTTGAGACTGAAGCTTTCTTT. Translation gives CASTFRVFETEAFF.

The chain joins TRBV7-2 to TRBJ2-7; 7 positions agree with TRBD2. The CDR3 contains 16 residues. In germline, CDR1 is SGHTA, CDR2 FQGNSA. Trimming cost V 1 base and J 4 bases; bases outside gene matches: 10. Here the CDR3 reads CASSLGSGLAEYEQYF. The CDR3 nucleotides read TGTGCCAGCAGCTTAGGAAGTGGTCTAGCGGAGTACGAGCAGTACTTC.

This rearrangement joins TRBV12-5 to TRBJ1-1, with D maybe TRBD1 (5 bases). Trimming cost V 4 bases and J 1 base, with 7 bases left between them. Germline assignment: CDR1 LGHNT and CDR2 FRNRAP. The CDR3 length is 13 residues. The CDR3 reads CASGSQGNTEAFF. The CDR3 nucleotides are TGTGCTAGTGGTTCTCAGGGGAACACTGAAGCTTTCTTT.

This chain links TRBV11-2 with TRBJ1-1; D ambiguous. The length of the CDR3 is 13 residues. V lost 1 base, J lost 4 bases, and 7 bases lay in between. The germline V gene encodes CDR1 SGHAT and CDR2 FQNNGV. The CDR3 nucleotides are TGTGCCAGCAGCTTAGTAGGACGCACTGAAGCTTTCTTT. Encoded protein: CASSLVGRTEAFF. Based on the CDR3 plus reference TRBV11-2 and TRBJ1-1, the full variable domain is EAGVAQSPRYKIIEKRQSVAFWCNPISGHATLYWYQQILGQGPKLLIQFQNNGVVDDSQLPKDRFSAERLKGVDSTLKIQPAKLEDSAVYLCASSLVGRTEAFFGQGTRLTVV.

The chain links TRBV4-3 to TRBJ1-1, with 7 bases that match TRBD1. The CDR3 spans 14 residues. Germline V lookup: CDR1 LGHNA, CDR2 YSLEER. Trimming removed 4 bases from V and 8 bases from J; junction bases left unmatched: 10. The CDR3 sequence is CASSLKSTGAEAFF. CDR3 bases: TGCGCCAGCAGCCTCAAGAGTACAGGGGCGGAAGCTTTCTTT.

Points on this clone: At one boundary the junction diverges from the germline segment, which might be a read error. J is TRBJ1-3 and V is TRBV19; no firm D call. Germline CDR1 and CDR2: LNHDA and SQIVND (reference sequence). This CDR3 is built from 13 residues. The DNA of the CDR3 is TGTACCAGTAGTATAAGCGGGGGAAACACCATATATTTT. Amino acids: CTSSISGGNTIYF.

This clone came up a few times. This chain links TRBV15 with TRBJ1-2; D is uncertain. Trimming stripped 1 base from V and 8 bases from J, with 17 bases between. CDR3 length equals 15 residues. Germline V gene data show CDR1 as LNHNV and CDR2 as YYDKDF (reference sequence). The CDR3 bases are TGTGCCACCAGCAGAGCCAGGACCCGTCTATGGGGCTACACCTTC. Amino acids: CATSRARTRLWGYTF. The full variable domain, in which reference TRBV15 and TRBJ1-2 provide the parts outside the CDR3, is DAMVIQNPRYQVTQFGKPVTLSCSQTLNHNVMYWYQQKSSQAPKLLFHYYDKDFNNEADTPDNFQSRRPNTSFCFLDIRSPGLGDTAMYLCATSRARTRLWGYTFGSGTRLTVV.

In its sample, this clone was seen a few times. The chain recombines TRBV9 with TRBJ2-5; D is undetermined. V shed 0 bases and J shed 5 bases, with 14 bases lying between them. The length of the CDR3 is 15 residues. The germline V gene encodes CDR1 SGDLS and CDR2 YYNGEE. The CDR3 bases are TGTGCCAGCAGCGTAGGTCTAGACAATTCGGAGACCCAGTACTTC. Encoded protein: CASSVGLDNSETQYF.

This chain joins TRBV15 and TRBJ2-5; tentatively, D is TRBD1 (7 bases). CDR3 length equals 17 residues. Between the trimmed V and J ends, which lost 0 bases and 2 bases, there was a span of 16 bases. Germline assignment: CDR1 LNHNV and CDR2 YYDKDF (reference sequence). DNA of the CDR3: TGTGCCACCAGCAGAGAGAGGAGGGGGCGCGGGCAAGAGACCCAGTACTTC. Amino acid sequence: CATSRERRGRGQETQYF.

As to this clone: An end of the junction differs from the germline gene, which may be a read error. V gene TRBV19 combines with J gene TRBJ1-1, with 7 bases lining up with TRBD1. The CDR3 spans 16 residues. Germline CDR1 is LNHDA and CDR2 is SQIVND (reference sequence). This chain's CDR3 is CASSPRLGTANTEAFF. The CDR3 DNA follows: TGTGCCAGTAGCCCAAGATTAGGGACAGCTAACACTGAAGCTTTTTTT.

This clone turned up a few times. V and J are TRBV27 and TRBJ2-3, with D unclear. The germline CDR1 and CDR2 sequences are MNHEY and SMNVEV (reference sequence). CDR3 length: 13 residues. V lost 3 bases and J 4 bases, leaving 8 bases between the germline ends. The chain's CDR3 is CASSLSRPDTQYF. The CDR3 DNA reads as TGTGCCAGCAGTTTGTCCCGTCCAGATACGCAGTATTTT.

This clone was seen a few times. This chain connects TRBV11-2 to TRBJ2-1, with D unclear. This CDR3 has 12 residues. V dropped 1 base and J dropped 4 bases, with 2 bases sitting between them. Germline assignment: CDR1 SGHAT and CDR2 FQNNGV. Written as DNA, the CDR3 is TGTGCCAGCAGCTTAGGGTACAATGAGCAGTTCTTC. This gives the protein CASSLGYNEQFF.